The 13 T cell receptor beta chains below were found in one sample sequenced in a study of blood T cell repertoires in acute mononucleosis. Clones were sequenced by immunoSEQ multiplex PCR, and TCRdb holds only the in-frame ones, with some missing. The table has 1,500 to 2,000 clones, under 30% seen once. The time point was: convalescence about 6 months (5-8 months) after acute presentation (visit 7). The study, taken as a whole, reports: Public beta motifs plus an AV5-AJ31 alpha motif appeared to drive GLC-BM selection.

Material: EBV GLC epitope tetramer+ CD8+ T cells sorted from PBMCs, obtained during convalescence from infectious mononucleosis. Subset of the sample: CD8 T cells binding tetramer with EBV BMLF1 280-288 peptide (GLC-BM). The source is a woman aged 18-35 years with infectious mononucleosis caused by EBV.

This chain joins TRBV29-1 and TRBJ2-7; possibly TRBD2 for D (6 bases). Trimming shortened V by 7 bases and J by 3 bases, and 19 bases separated the two germline ends. The CDR3 consists of 14 residues. CDR1 is SQVTM, CDR2 ANQGSEA, per germline. DNA of the CDR3: TGCAGCGGCGCCGGGAGAGGCTCATTCTACGAGCAGTACTTC. The encoded protein is CSGAGRGSFYEQYF.

In the case of this clone: It differs at one base from a far larger clone, so likely a read error. Other DNA sequences within the sample encode an identical CDR3. V usage is TRBV7-2 and J usage is TRBJ2-7, with TRBD1 identical over 12 bases. This CDR3 region has 14 residues. V shed 5 bases, J shed 7 bases, and the junction held 6 bases outside the gene matches. The germline CDR1 and CDR2 sequences are SGHTA and FQGNSA. The CDR3 DNA reads as TGTGCCAGCAGCCCCGGGACAGGGGGCTCAGAGCAGTACTTC. Translation: CASSPGTGGSEQYF.

Turning to this clone: Other DNA sequences in the same sample also yield this CDR3. CDR3 sequence reads: CSVEGGDGYTF. Written as DNA, the CDR3 is TGCAGCGTTGAGGGGGGAGATGGCTACACCTTC. This rearrangement joins TRBV29-1 to TRBJ1-2; D may be TRBD1 (5 bases). Trimming removed 3 bases at V and 6 bases at J, with 8 bases between. The CDR3 contains 11 residues. Looked up from germline, CDR1 is SQVTM and CDR2 is ANQGSEA.

Regarding this clone: A far larger clone differs by one base, so this is likely a read error. This chain links TRBV2 with TRBJ1-2; perhaps TRBD1 as D (5 bases). The CDR3 has 14 residues. The V end lost 4 bases, the J end lost 4 bases, and 13 bases lay between the germline ends. Germline loops: CDR1 SNHLY, CDR2 FYNNEI. The CDR3 protein is CASSGASGSYGYTF. CDR3 sequence (DNA): TGTGCCAGCAGTGGAGCGTCAGGGTCCTATGGCTACACCTTC. Filled out from reference TRBV2 and TRBJ1-2, the complete variable domain reads EPEVTQTPSHQVTQMGQEVILRCVPISNHLYFYWYRQILGQKVEFLVSFYNNEISEKSEIFDDQFSVERPDGSNFTLKIRSTKLEDSAMYFCASSGASGSYGYTFGSGTRLTVV.

On this clone itself: At one boundary the junction diverges from the germline segment, which might be a read error. Other DNA sequences of this sample code for an identical CDR3. This sequence joins TRBV5-1 and TRBJ1-2; 10 bases align to TRBD1. Germline CDR1 and CDR2: SGHRS and YFSETQ. This CDR3 region has 13 residues. In nucleotides, the CDR3 is TGTGCCAGCAGCTTAGGACAGGGGGATGGCTACACCTTC. It specifies CASSLGQGDGYTF.

This clone has just a few counts. The same CDR3 also results from other DNA sequences found in this sample. This chain uses TRBV7-2 with TRBJ2-3; 8 nucleotides line up with TRBD2. The CDR3 length is 15 residues. Germline-derived CDR1 and CDR2 are SGHTA and FQGNSA. After removal of 5 bases from V and 6 bases from J, the junction contained 10 bases not matched to a gene. As DNA, the CDR3 is TGTGCCAGCAGCCCGACCAGCGGGAGTGGCGATACGCAGTATTTT. Amino acid sequence: CASSPTSGSGDTQYF.

At least ten counts were recorded for this clone. The chain is built from TRBV2 and TRBJ2-1; maybe TRBD2 (5 bases). There are 15 residues in the CDR3. Germline CDR1 is SNHLY and CDR2 is FYNNEI. V lost 6 bases to trimming and J lost 0 bases, with 12 bases between them. CDR3 sequence reads: CASSTVTSSYNEQFF. CDR3 nucleotides: TGTGCCAGCAGCACCGTAACTAGCTCCTACAATGAGCAGTTCTTC. Looking up the rest from reference TRBV2 and TRBJ2-1 gives the full variable domain: EPEVTQTPSHQVTQMGQEVILRCVPISNHLYFYWYRQILGQKVEFLVSFYNNEISEKSEIFDDQFSVERPDGSNFTLKIRSTKLEDSAMYFCASSTVTSSYNEQFFGPGTRLTVL.

The rearrangement uses TRBV29-1 and TRBJ1-2, with D possibly matching TRBD1 (6 bases). Trimming removed 6 bases at V and 12 bases at J, with 20 bases between. Germline CDR1 is SQVTM and CDR2 is ANQGSEA. CDR3 length: 12 residues. CDR3 DNA: TGCAGCGTGTACGGGGAGGGGGGTGGGGACACCTTC. Translated: CSVYGEGGGDTF.

The chain carries TRBV4-3 and TRBJ2-1, with 12 bases fitting TRBD2. The CDR3 sequence is 16 residues long. The germline V gene encodes CDR1 LGHNA and CDR2 YSLEER. Trimming cost V 8 bases and J 0 bases; bases outside gene matches: 5. CDR3 DNA: TGCGCCAGCCTAGGACTAGCGGGGCGCTCCTACAATGAGCAGTTCTTC. It yields the protein CASLGLAGRSYNEQFF.

CDR3 sequence reads: CASRSLVGGRYDEQFF. Here the CDR3 DNA reads TGTGCCAGCCGCTCTCTAGTTGGCGGGAGATACGATGAGCAGTTCTTC. The chain has TRBV7-8 and TRBJ2-1, with 7 bases fitting TRBD2. The J segment lost 8 bases and the V segment lost 8 bases, leaving 18 bases of the junction unmatched. The CDR3 has 16 residues. Germline V gives CDR1 SGHVS, CDR2 FQNEAQ. Full variable domain (remainder filled in from reference TRBV7-8 and TRBJ2-1): GAGVSQSPRYKVAKRGQDVALRCDPISGHVSLFWYQQALGQGPEFLTYFQNEAQLDKSGLPSDRFFAERPEGSVSTLKIQRTQQEDSAVYLCASRSLVGGRYDEQFFGPGTRLTVL.

Regarding this clone: This is likely an artifact of a read error, given a far larger clone one base away. The chain employs TRBV2 and TRBJ2-1, with D possibly being TRBD1 or TRBD2 (5 bases each). Germline-derived CDR1 and CDR2 are SNHLY and FYNNEI. This CDR3 has 15 residues. V shed 7 bases and J shed 6 bases, with 19 bases lying between them. CDR3 DNA: TGTGCCAGCACCGACGGGGCTATTCTCCCCAATGAGCAGTTCTTC. It codes for CASTDGAILPNEQFF.

This chain links TRBV2 with TRBJ2-1, with TRBD2 identical over 13 bases. Trimming removed 8 bases from V and 7 bases from J; junction bases left unmatched: 11. CDR1 SNHLY and CDR2 FYNNEI come from the germline V gene. This CDR3 comprises 16 residues. CDR3 bases: TGTGCCAGCTTAGGGGTCGGACTAGCGGGAGAAAATGAGCAGTTCTTC. Amino acids: CASLGVGLAGENEQFF.

Points on this clone: A far larger clone is a single base away, which makes a read error likely. The chain links TRBV4-1 to TRBJ2-7; the D gene is possibly TRBD2 (5 bases). Trimming took off 5 bases at V and 4 bases at J, with 21 bases between the two ends. Per the germline V gene, CDR1 is MGHRA and CDR2 is YSYEKL. The CDR3 loop spans 16 amino acids. Here the CDR3 DNA reads TGCGCCAGCAGCTTGAGGGTAGGAGGCAGTGGTTACGAGCAGTACTTC. This sequence encodes CASSLRVGGSGYEQYF.